The 15 T cell receptor beta chains below were found in one sample sequenced in a study of shared clonotypes between healthy human individuals. Sequenced by immunoSEQ multiplex PCR; TCRdb stores in-frame clones only, minus some. The repertoire includes under 2.5 million clones, around 92% of them detected once, and 0.37% sits in the top ten. The sequencing input was naive CD4+ T cells from PBMCs. Subset meaning: CD45RA+ positively selected. These receptors originate from a man aged 18 to 35 in good health. Some clones in this sample may be carry-over from other donors' samples.

To note about this clone: Within the sample, other DNA sequences also encode this same CDR3. This chain uses TRBV5-1 with TRBJ1-4; TRBD1 agrees at 10 bases. This CDR3 is built from 16 residues. V lost 0 bases and J lost 5; bases outside the gene matches: 4. Germline values: CDR1 SGHRS, CDR2 YFSETQ. CDR3 nucleotides: TGCGCCAGCAGCTTGGCTGTGGGACAGGGGAATGAAAAACTGTTTTTT. Protein sequence: CASSLAVGQGNEKLFF.

The chain's CDR3 is CASSLTMGGAAFF. In nucleotides, the CDR3 is TGTGCCAGCAGCTTAACCATGGGTGGTGCAGCTTTCTTT. This sequence joins TRBV7-3 and TRBJ1-1; no firm D call. The CDR3 spans 13 residues. Deletions cut 0 bases from V and 10 bases from J, with 12 bases between. Germline-derived CDR1 and CDR2 are SGHTA and FQGTGA.

This chain connects TRBV7-2 to TRBJ1-2; D gene uncertain. The CDR3 spans 13 residues. The V end was cut by 3 bases, the J end by 7 bases, with 12 bases between. The germline V gene has CDR1 SGHTA and CDR2 FQGNSA. The DNA of the CDR3 is TGTGCCAGCAGCTTCATGAGGGAACCTGGCTACACCTTC. Translation gives CASSFMREPGYTF.

With respect to this clone: Other nucleotide sequences from this sample produce the same CDR3. The CDR3 protein is CASSDGLPSYEQYF. In nucleotides, the CDR3 is TGTGCCAGCTCCGACGGACTTCCTTCCTACGAGCAGTACTTC. The V and J genes are TRBV2 and TRBJ2-7; a weak D match, TRBD2 (5 bases). The CDR3 has 14 amino acids. Per germline, CDR1 SNHLY and CDR2 FYNNEI. Trimming removed 8 bases at V and 1 base at J, with 15 bases between.

The V gene is TRBV6-5, the J gene TRBJ2-7, with D uncertain. Trimming pared 6 bases from V and 3 bases from J, leaving 18 bases between. The CDR3 extends over 15 amino acids. Germline V gene lookup returns CDR1 MNHEY and CDR2 SVGAGI. Written as DNA, the CDR3 is TGTGCCAGCAGCCGACTGACAACCCCCGTCTACGAGCAGTACTTC. Translation gives CASSRLTTPVYEQYF.

The genes are TRBV11-1 and TRBJ2-3; 8 nucleotides match TRBD1. Germline V gene lookup returns CDR1 SGHAT and CDR2 FQDESV (reference sequence). The CDR3 extends over 16 amino acids. Trimming cost V 2 bases and J 3 bases; bases outside gene matches: 7. The chain's CDR3 is CASSLLAGGVTDTQYF. The CDR3, as DNA: TGTGCCAGCAGCTTATTGGCAGGGGGCGTGACAGATACGCAGTATTTT.

This chain links TRBV23-1 with TRBJ1-5, with D possibly TRBD1 on 6 matching bases. TRBV23-1 counts as an open reading frame of uncertain function. This CDR3 comprises 18 residues. V was clipped by 2 bases and J by 2 bases, with 19 bases between them. The CDR3 spells CASSQVGLWGACNQPQHF. The CDR3 nucleotides are TGCGCCAGCAGTCAAGTGGGGCTTTGGGGGGCTTGCAATCAGCCCCAGCATTTT.

The genes are TRBV15 and TRBJ1-4; D remains unclear. Looked up from germline, CDR1 is LNHNV and CDR2 is YYDKDF (reference sequence). V gave up 3 bases and J gave up 7 bases, with 12 bases separating them. The CDR3 length is 14 residues. CDR3 loop: CATSSLNQLEKLFF. CDR3 nucleotide sequence: TGTGCCACCAGCAGCCTTAACCAACTTGAAAAACTGTTTTTT.

The rearrangement uses TRBV18 and TRBJ2-4, with 11 bases lining up with TRBD1. The ends lost 6 bases at V and 6 bases at J; junction bases unmatched: 10. CDR3 length equals 16 residues. Per the germline V gene, CDR1 is KGHSH and CDR2 is LQKENI. CDR3 bases: TGTGCCAGCTCGAGGACAGGGGGCCACCCAGGAAACATTCAGTACTTC. This sequence encodes CASSRTGGHPGNIQYF.

The chain recombines TRBV7-2 with TRBJ1-5; weak D call: TRBD1 (6 bases). V was shortened by 4 bases and J by 7 bases, with 14 bases between the two germline ends. This CDR3 contains 14 residues. The V gene's germline CDR1 is SGHTA and CDR2 FQGNSA. The CDR3 sequence is CASSSTGQGQPQHF. CDR3 DNA: TGTGCCAGCAGCTCCACGGGGCAGGGGCAGCCCCAGCATTTT.

The J gene is TRBJ2-1, the V gene TRBV29-1, with 8 bases identical to TRBD2. Germline CDR1 is SQVTM and CDR2 is ANQGSEA. J lost 5 bases, V lost 0 bases, and 12 bases had no gene match. The CDR3 spans 17 residues. The CDR3: CSVEDRRWLAGHNEQFF. The CDR3 region has the DNA TGCAGCGTTGAAGATCGCCGGTGGCTAGCGGGCCACAATGAGCAGTTCTTC.

This clone was picked up a small number of times. This chain uses TRBV7-9 with TRBJ2-7; 7 bases match TRBD2. There are 14 residues in the CDR3. The J segment lost 3 bases and the V segment lost 5 bases, leaving 7 bases of the junction unmatched. Germline loops: CDR1 SEHNR, CDR2 FQNEAQ (reference sequence). The chain's CDR3 is CASSPPGGGYEQYF. CDR3 nucleotide sequence: TGTGCCAGCAGCCCCCCGGGAGGTGGCTACGAGCAGTACTTC.

The table lists this clone with a count of one. The chain employs TRBV6-5 and TRBJ1-1; D not resolved. The CDR3 contains 11 residues. Germline loops: CDR1 MNHEY, CDR2 SVGAGI. The V and J ends lost 8 bases and 3 bases respectively, with 7 bases between them. The DNA of the CDR3 is TGTGCCAGCCTGGACTACACTGAAGCTTTCTTT. The encoded protein is CASLDYTEAFF.

The chain carries TRBV6-5 and TRBJ2-7; D uncertain. The CDR3 length is 13 residues. The germline CDR1 and CDR2 sequences are MNHEY and SVGAGI. V shed 2 bases and J shed 3 bases, with 8 bases lying between them. The CDR3 nucleotides read TGTGCCAGCAGTTACGTAGCAGGCTACGAGCAGTACTTC. As protein: CASSYVAGYEQYF.

V usage is TRBV6-6 and J usage is TRBJ1-2; D is unresolved. Germline V gene sequence: CDR1 MNHNY, CDR2 SVGAGI (reference sequence). V dropped 2 bases and J dropped 1 base, with 5 bases sitting between them. This CDR3 comprises 13 residues. CDR3 DNA: TGTGCCAGCAGTTACAGTTTTAACTATGGCTACACCTTC. Translating it yields CASSYSFNYGYTF.